What follows are 16 T cell receptor beta chains derived from one specimen sequenced in a study of blood T cell repertoires in COVID-19. TCRdb's table, derived via immunoSEQ multiplex PCR, lists solely in-frame clones and lacks some. The table records over 250,000 clones, approximately 91% of them present only once. The specimen was peripheral blood. The receptors stem from a woman aged 55-75 years with acute or convalescent COVID-19.

The V gene is TRBV30, the J gene TRBJ2-2; 7 bases map to TRBD1. CDR1 GTSNPN and CDR2 SVGIG come from the germline V gene (reference sequence). The CDR3 runs 15 residues. J was trimmed by 0 bases and V by 5 bases; bases with no gene match: 6. CDR3 nucleotides: TGTGCCTGGGAGACAGGGAATGCGAACACCGGGGAGCTGTTTTTT. Translation gives CAWETGNANTGELFF.

The chain carries TRBV4-1 and TRBJ1-1; D remains unclear. Between the trimmed V and J ends, which lost 0 bases and 0 bases, there was a span of 11 bases. This CDR3 region has 16 residues. Per the germline V gene, CDR1 is MGHRA and CDR2 is YSYEKL. The CDR3 region is CASSQDRSWMNTEAFF. CDR3 sequence (DNA): TGCGCCAGCAGCCAAGATCGGAGCTGGATGAACACTGAAGCTTTCTTT.

V and J are TRBV6-5 and TRBJ2-2; 7 positions agree with TRBD1. With V trimmed by 6 bases and J by 0 bases, 4 bases remained unmatched. CDR3 size: 15 residues. Germline values: CDR1 MNHEY, CDR2 SVGAGI. CDR3: CASRKDRPNTGELFF. The CDR3, as DNA: TGTGCCAGCAGGAAGGACAGGCCGAACACCGGGGAGCTGTTTTTT.

The chain employs TRBV24-1 and TRBJ2-5; 12 nucleotides agree with TRBD2. The V gene end was trimmed by 2 bases and the J gene end by 6 bases; junction bases not matched to a gene: 6. The CDR3 has 16 amino acids. Germline CDR1 KGHDR, CDR2 SFDVKD. The DNA of the CDR3 is TGTGCCACCAGTGATTCAATGACTAGCGGGAGACAGACCCAGTACTTC. This translates into CATSDSMTSGRQTQYF.

Only one count was recorded for this clone. The chain uses TRBV10-3 and TRBJ1-1; 9 positions match TRBD1. The J segment lost 3 bases and the V segment lost 10 bases, leaving 6 bases of the junction unmatched. This CDR3 is 13 amino acids long. Germline V lookup: CDR1 ENHRY, CDR2 SYGVKD. The CDR3 DNA follows: TGTGCCACCTTGGGACAGGGAGACACTGAAGCTTTCTTT. It yields the protein CATLGQGDTEAFF.

The V call is TRBV7-2, the J call TRBJ1-4; D is undetermined. Germline CDR1 SGHTA, CDR2 FQGNSA. This CDR3 contains 12 residues. The V gene lost 1 base and the J gene lost 15 bases, with 12 bases spanning the gap. The CDR3, as DNA: TGTGCCAGCAGCTTAGAACTCGGTTCTGTGTTTTTT. Translated: CASSLELGSVFF. Full variable domain (outside the CDR3, taken from reference TRBV7-2 and TRBJ1-4): GAGVSQSPSNKVTEKGKDVELRCDPISGHTALYWYRQSLGQGLEFLIYFQGNSAPDKSGLPSDRFSAERTGGSVSTLTIQRTQQEDSAVYLCASSLELGSVFFGSGTQLSVL.

This chain connects TRBV24-1 to TRBJ2-5; TRBD1 matches 8 bases. Germline CDR1 is KGHDR and CDR2 is SFDVKD. Trimming cost V 7 bases and J 2 bases; bases outside gene matches: 5. The CDR3 extends over 14 amino acids. The CDR3 DNA sequence: TGTGCCACCAGCGGACAGGGAGATCAAGAGACCCAGTACTTC. Its translation: CATSGQGDQETQYF.

CDR3 protein: CASSHLPRPDTEAFF. CDR3 coding DNA: TGCGCCAGCAGCCACCTGCCCAGGCCGGACACTGAAGCTTTCTTT. The chain carries TRBV4-1 and TRBJ1-1; D uncertain. With 3 bases removed from V and 3 bases from J, the gap between germline ends came to 14 bases. Looked up from germline, CDR1 is MGHRA and CDR2 is YSYEKL. The CDR3 contains 15 residues.

This chain uses TRBV15 with TRBJ1-2; D gene ambiguous. In germline, CDR1 is LNHNV, CDR2 YYDKDF (reference sequence). V was clipped by 11 bases and J by 3 bases, with 13 bases between them. CDR3 length: 12 amino acids. The CDR3 coding sequence is TGTGCCGCGAGGGAGGAGGACTATGGCTACACCTTC. Protein product: CAAREEDYGYTF.

The chain is built from TRBV4-3 and TRBJ2-7; TRBD1 might be the D (5 bases). In germline, CDR1 is LGHNA, CDR2 YSLEER. This CDR3 has 14 amino acids. V lost 0 bases, J lost 0 bases, and 6 bases lay in between. The CDR3 spells CASSQDDSSYEQYF. Written as DNA, the CDR3 is TGCGCCAGCAGCCAAGATGACAGCTCCTACGAGCAGTACTTC.

This chain joins TRBV27 and TRBJ2-1, with 10 positions matching TRBD1. CDR3 length equals 18 residues. Germline V gene lookup returns CDR1 MNHEY and CDR2 SMNVEV (reference sequence). The V and J ends lost 7 bases and 4 bases, in that order; junction bases with no gene match: 16. The CDR3 region is CASTHFGVGTGAYNEQFF. CDR3 sequence (DNA): TGTGCCAGCACCCACTTTGGGGTCGGGACAGGGGCATACAATGAGCAGTTCTTC.

This clone was recorded once. V usage is TRBV5-1 and J usage is TRBJ2-5; D call uncertain. The CDR3 has 12 residues. V lost 3 bases and J 4 bases, leaving 7 bases between the germline ends. The germline V gene encodes CDR1 SGHRS and CDR2 YFSETQ. The CDR3 here is CASSSELETQYF. CDR3 DNA sequence: TGCGCCAGCAGCTCGGAGCTAGAGACCCAGTACTTC.

CDR3 amino acids: CASSATGVDGYTF. CDR3 bases: TGTGCCAGCAGTGCGACAGGGGTCGATGGCTACACCTTC. The chain carries TRBV28 and TRBJ1-2; 8 bases are shared with TRBD1. The CDR3 is 13 amino acids. CDR1 is MDHEN, CDR2 SYDVKM, per germline. V was clipped by 5 bases and J by 6 bases; unmatched bases: 5.

The genes are TRBV27 and TRBJ2-7, with TRBD2 as a possible D gene (5 bases). Trimming left V 2 bases short and J 4 bases short, with 15 bases between. The germline V gene encodes CDR1 MNHEY and CDR2 SMNVEV (reference sequence). The CDR3 loop spans 15 amino acids. The CDR3 sequence is CASSLAHGLAYEQYF. The CDR3 DNA reads TGTGCCAGCAGTTTAGCCCACGGGCTAGCTTACGAGCAGTACTTC.

The chain couples TRBV5-6 to TRBJ2-7, with D possibly being TRBD1 (5 bases). The CDR3 runs to 11 residues. The germline gives CDR1 SGHDT, CDR2 YYEEEE. The germline V and J ends were trimmed by 3 bases and 7 bases, with 8 bases remaining between them. The CDR3, as DNA: TGTGCCAGCAGCTCCCCAGGGGAGCAGTACTTC. Its protein product is CASSSPGEQYF.

V usage is TRBV24-1 and J usage is TRBJ1-1; 9 nucleotides line up with TRBD1. Germline V gene sequence: CDR1 KGHDR, CDR2 SFDVKD. This CDR3 is 16 amino acids long. V lost 4 bases and J lost 5; bases outside the gene matches: 10. CDR3 in DNA: TGTGCCACCAGTGAGTCGGGACAGGGAATAGGGACTGAAGCTTTCTTT. It encodes CATSESGQGIGTEAFF.